Sequencing of this T cell receptor (beta chain) was carried out in a study of graft-versus-host responses after intestinal transplantation. On the study more broadly: As for transplant type, recipients had multivisceral, liver-intestinal, or isolated intestinal grafts. Every recipient had anti-thymocyte globulin induction and two to four years of tacrolimus plus steroids. Study-wide findings and caveats: Marrow from the recipient contained GvH clones, some of which had appeared first in ileum or blood. Early after transplant, HvG clones declined as circulating GvH clones peaked.

The V gene lost 5 bases and the J gene lost 2 bases, with 17 bases spanning the gap. The CDR3 is made up of 16 amino acids. Germline CDR1 SGHDT, CDR2 YYEEEE. As for this clone: The antigen is not known.

Generated by immunoSEQ multiplex PCR, the TCRdb table keeps only in-frame clones and is missing some. The data hold roughly 90,000 clones, with 75% to 95% observed a single time. The rearrangement joins TRBV5-6 to TRBJ1-3, with D perhaps matching TRBD1 (5 bases). Sequences were derived from unstimulated CD4+ T cells sorted from spleen or lymph node cells, sampled before transplant. This receptor was obtained from a human donor who was the organ donor for an intestinal transplant. CDR3 coding DNA: TGTGCCAGCAGACGGCTACGGGGGTCCACTGGAAACACCATATATTTT. Residues: CASRRLRGSTGNTIYF.